The sequence of this TCR beta chain was determined in a study of T cells in localized non-small cell lung cancer. This clone has only a few counts. The antigen is unknown. Study observations and caveats: Peak T cell clonality was found in uninvolved adjacent lung, exceeding tumor. The study sequenced only one region of the tumor. As a result, intratumor heterogeneity could not be excluded and remains possible. Adjacent lung exhibited a median of 57 among the 100 most abundant tumor clones. In the blood, greater T cell density corresponded to longer overall survival.

Repertoires were generated with immunoSEQ multiplex PCR, while TCRdb's copy carries only in-frame clones and drops some. The sample records 23,000 or so clones, 88% being singletons. CDR1 is LNHDA and CDR2 is SQIVND in the germline V gene (reference sequence). This CDR3 is built from 14 residues. Trimming removed 2 bases from V and 1 base from J, with 6 bases in between. The starting material was peripheral blood mononuclear cells, obtained before any cancer treatment. The TCR comes from a male donor aged 60 or over with stage II lung adenocarcinoma. The chain is built from TRBV19 and TRBJ1-5; D gene ambiguous. The CDR3 loop reads CASSIRESNQPQHF. CDR3 DNA: TGTGCCAGTAGTATAAGGGAGAGCAATCAGCCCCAGCATTTT.